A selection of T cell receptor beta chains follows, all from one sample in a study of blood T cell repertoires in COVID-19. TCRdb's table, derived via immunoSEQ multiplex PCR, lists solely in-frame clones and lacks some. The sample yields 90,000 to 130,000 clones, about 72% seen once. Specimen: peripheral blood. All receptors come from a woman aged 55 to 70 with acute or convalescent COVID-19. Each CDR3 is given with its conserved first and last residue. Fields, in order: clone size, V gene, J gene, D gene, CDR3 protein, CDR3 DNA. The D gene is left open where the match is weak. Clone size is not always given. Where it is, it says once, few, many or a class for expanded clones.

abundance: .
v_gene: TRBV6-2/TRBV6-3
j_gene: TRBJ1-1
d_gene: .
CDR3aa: CASSYSPWRGDTNTEAFF
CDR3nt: TGTGCCAGCAGTTACTCGCCGTGGCGGGGGGACACCAACACTGAAGCTTTCTTT

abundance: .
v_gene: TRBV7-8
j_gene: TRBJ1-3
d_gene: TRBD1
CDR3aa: CASSLVGQGVSTIYF
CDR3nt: TGTGCCAGCAGCTTAGTCGGGCAGGGGGTTAGCACCATATATTTT

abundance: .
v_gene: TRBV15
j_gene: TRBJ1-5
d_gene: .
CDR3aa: CATSRVGAVQPQHF
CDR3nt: TGTGCCACCAGCAGAGTAGGGGCGGTTCAGCCCCAGCATTTT

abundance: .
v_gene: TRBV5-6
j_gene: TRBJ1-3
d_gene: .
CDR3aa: CASSLRGIGGNTIYF
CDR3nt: TGTGCCAGCAGCTTGAGGGGGATAGGTGGAAACACCATATATTTT

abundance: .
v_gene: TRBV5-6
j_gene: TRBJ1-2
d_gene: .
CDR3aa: CASSLAQLGYTF
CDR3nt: TGTGCCAGCAGCTTGGCCCAACTTGGCTACACCTTC

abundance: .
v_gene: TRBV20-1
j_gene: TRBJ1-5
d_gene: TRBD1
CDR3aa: CSANRGRSQHF
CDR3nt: TGCAGTGCCAACAGGGGGAGGTCCCAGCATTTT

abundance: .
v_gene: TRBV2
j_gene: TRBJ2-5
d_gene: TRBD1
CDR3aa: CASLGQGKETQYF
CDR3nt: TGTGCCAGCCTGGGACAGGGGAAGGAGACCCAGTACTTC

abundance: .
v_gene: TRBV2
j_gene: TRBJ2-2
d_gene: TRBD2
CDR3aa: CASSEVRGGPGELFF
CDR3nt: TGTGCCAGCAGTGAAGTTCGGGGGGGTCCCGGGGAGCTGTTTTTT

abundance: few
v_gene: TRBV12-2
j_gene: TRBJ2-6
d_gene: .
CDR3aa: CASRLAYCCSGANVLTF
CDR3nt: .

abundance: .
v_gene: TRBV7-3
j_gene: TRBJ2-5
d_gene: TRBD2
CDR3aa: CASSRLAGGRETQYF
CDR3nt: TGTGCCAGCAGCCGACTAGCGGGGGGCAGGGAGACCCAGTACTTC

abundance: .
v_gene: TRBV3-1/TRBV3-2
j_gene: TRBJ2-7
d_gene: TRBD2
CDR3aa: CASSPMVIGLAGAYEQYF
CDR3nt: TGTGCCAGCAGCCCTATGGTTATCGGACTAGCGGGAGCCTACGAGCAGTACTTC

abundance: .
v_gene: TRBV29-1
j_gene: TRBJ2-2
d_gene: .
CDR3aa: CSVEDLLESGGELFF
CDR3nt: TGCAGCGTTGAAGATCTCCTTGAGTCGGGCGGGGAGCTGTTTTTT

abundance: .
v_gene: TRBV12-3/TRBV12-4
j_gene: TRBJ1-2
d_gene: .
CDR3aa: CASSPGDFYGYTF
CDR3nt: TGTGCCAGCAGCCCTGGCGACTTCTATGGCTACACCTTC

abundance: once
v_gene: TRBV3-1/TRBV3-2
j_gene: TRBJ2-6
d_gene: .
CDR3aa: CASSEGAGANVLTF
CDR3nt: TGTGCCAGCAGCGAGGGTGCTGGGGCCAACGTCCTGACTTTC

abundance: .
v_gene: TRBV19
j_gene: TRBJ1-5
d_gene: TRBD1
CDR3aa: CASSSRQGGLNQPQHF
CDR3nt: TGTGCCAGTAGTTCCCGACAGGGTGGGTTGAATCAGCCCCAGCATTTT

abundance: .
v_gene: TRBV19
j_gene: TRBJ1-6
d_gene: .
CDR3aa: CASSPTGFNSPLHF
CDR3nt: TGTGCCAGTAGCCCAACAGGGTTTAATTCACCCCTCCACTTT

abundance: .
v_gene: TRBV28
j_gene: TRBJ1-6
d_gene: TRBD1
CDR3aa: CANQDRGNSPLHF
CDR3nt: TGTGCCAACCAGGACAGGGGTAATTCACCCCTCCACTTT

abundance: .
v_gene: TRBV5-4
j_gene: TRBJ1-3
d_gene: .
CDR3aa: CASSLGGGLRSGNTIYF
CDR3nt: TGTGCCAGCAGCTTGGGGGGGGGCCTTAGATCTGGAAACACCATATATTTT

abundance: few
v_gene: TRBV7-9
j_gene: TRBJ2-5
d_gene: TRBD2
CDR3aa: CASSLASGEEETQYF
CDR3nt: TGTGCCAGCAGCTTGGCTAGCGGGGAGGAAGAGACCCAGTACTTC

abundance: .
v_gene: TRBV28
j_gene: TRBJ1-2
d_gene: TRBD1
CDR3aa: CASSKRGLGQGSGYTF
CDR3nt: TGTGCCAGCTCCAAGAGAGGGTTAGGACAGGGTAGTGGCTACACCTTC

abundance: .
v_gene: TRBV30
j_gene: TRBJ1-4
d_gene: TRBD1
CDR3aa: CAWKARGPMEKLFF
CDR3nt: TGTGCCTGGAAGGCGAGGGGGCCGATGGAAAAACTGTTTTTT

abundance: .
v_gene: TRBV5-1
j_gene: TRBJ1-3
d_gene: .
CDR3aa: CASSLNGGSGNTIYF
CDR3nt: TGCGCCAGCAGCTTGAACGGAGGCTCTGGAAACACCATATATTTT

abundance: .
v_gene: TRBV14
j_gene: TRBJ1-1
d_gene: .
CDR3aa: CASSLAQGNTEAFF
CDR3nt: TGTGCCAGCAGCCTAGCTCAGGGGAACACTGAAGCTTTCTTT

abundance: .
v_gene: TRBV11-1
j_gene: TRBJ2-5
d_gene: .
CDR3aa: CASSLDGGETQYF
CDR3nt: TGTGCCAGCAGCTTAGATGGGGGGGAGACCCAGTACTTC

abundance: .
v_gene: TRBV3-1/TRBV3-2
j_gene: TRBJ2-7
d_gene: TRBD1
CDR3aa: CASSQGTGYNYEQYF
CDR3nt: TGTGCCAGCAGCCAAGGGACAGGGTACAACTACGAGCAGTACTTC

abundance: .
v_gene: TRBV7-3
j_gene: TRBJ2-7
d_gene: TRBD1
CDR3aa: CASSPGGDPTVYEQYF
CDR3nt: TGTGCCAGCAGCCCAGGGGGCGATCCTACTGTCTACGAGCAGTACTTC

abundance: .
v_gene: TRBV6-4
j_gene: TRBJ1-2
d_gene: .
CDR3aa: CASSDWAGRALTF
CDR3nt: TGTGCCAGCAGTGACTGGGCAGGGAGGGCCCTCACCTTC

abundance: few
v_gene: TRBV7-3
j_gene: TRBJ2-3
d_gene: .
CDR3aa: CASSDLELGVGTDTQYF
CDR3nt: TGTGCCAGCAGTGACCTGGAACTAGGCGTTGGCACAGATACGCAGTATTTT

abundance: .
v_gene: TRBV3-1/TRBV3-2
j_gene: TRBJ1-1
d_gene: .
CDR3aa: CASSQEERLPGAFF
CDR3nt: TGTGCCAGCAGCCAAGAAGAACGGCTCCCGGGGGCTTTCTTT

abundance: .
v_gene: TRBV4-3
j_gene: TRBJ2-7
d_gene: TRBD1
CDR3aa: CASSQGTGLAYEQYF
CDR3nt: TGCGCCAGCAGCCAAGGGACAGGACTTGCCTACGAGCAGTACTTC

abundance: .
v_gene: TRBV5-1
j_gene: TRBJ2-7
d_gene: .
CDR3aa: CASSLEPPIYEQYF
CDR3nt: TGCGCCAGCAGCTTGGAGCCCCCGATCTACGAGCAGTACTTC

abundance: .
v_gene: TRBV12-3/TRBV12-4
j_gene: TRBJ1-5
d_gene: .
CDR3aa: CASSLTGDQPQHF
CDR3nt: TGTGCCAGCAGTTTGACCGGAGATCAGCCCCAGCATTTT

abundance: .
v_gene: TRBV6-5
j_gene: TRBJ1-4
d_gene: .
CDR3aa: CASSYTGEGVNEKLFF
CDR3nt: TGTGCCAGCAGTTATACGGGGGAGGGGGTTAATGAAAAACTGTTTTTT

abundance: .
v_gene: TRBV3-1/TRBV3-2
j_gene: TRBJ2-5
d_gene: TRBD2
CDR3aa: CASSQEGRLAGNF
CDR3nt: TGTGCCAGCAGCCAAGAGGGAAGACTAGCGGGGAACTTC

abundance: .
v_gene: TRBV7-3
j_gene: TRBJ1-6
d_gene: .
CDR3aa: CASSLRGHDNSPLHF
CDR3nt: TGTGCCAGCAGCTTAAGGGGGCACGATAATTCACCCCTCCACTTT

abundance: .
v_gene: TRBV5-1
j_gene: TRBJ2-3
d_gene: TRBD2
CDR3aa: CASSYGTSRIDTQYF
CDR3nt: TGCGCCAGCAGTTATGGGACTAGTAGAATTGATACGCAGTATTTT

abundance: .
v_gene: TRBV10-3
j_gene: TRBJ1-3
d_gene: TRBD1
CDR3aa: CATRQGAVRNTIYF
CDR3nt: TGTGCCACCCGGCAGGGGGCTGTAAGAAACACCATATATTTT

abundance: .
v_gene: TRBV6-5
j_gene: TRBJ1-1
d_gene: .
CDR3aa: CASSLRTVGTEAFF
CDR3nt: TGTGCCAGCAGTTTACGGACAGTTGGGACTGAAGCTTTCTTT

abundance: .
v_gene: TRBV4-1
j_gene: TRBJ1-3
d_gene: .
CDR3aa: CASSRGASGNTIYF
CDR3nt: TGCGCCAGCAGCCGCGGAGCCTCTGGAAACACCATATATTTT

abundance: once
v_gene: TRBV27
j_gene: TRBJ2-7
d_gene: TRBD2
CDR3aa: CASSLSLAGLAEQYF
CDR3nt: TGTGCCAGCAGTTTATCGCTAGCGGGACTTGCCGAGCAGTACTTC

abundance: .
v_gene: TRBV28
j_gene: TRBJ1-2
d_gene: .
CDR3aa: CASSPGQYGYTF
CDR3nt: TGTGCCAGCAGTCCTGGACAGTATGGCTACACCTTC

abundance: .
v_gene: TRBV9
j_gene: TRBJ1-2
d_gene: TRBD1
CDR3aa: CASSVDRGRYGYTF
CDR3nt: TGTGCCAGCAGCGTAGACAGGGGGCGTTATGGCTACACCTTC

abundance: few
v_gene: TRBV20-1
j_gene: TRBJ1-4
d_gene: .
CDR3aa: CSASRTEGAEKLFF
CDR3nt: TGCAGTGCTAGTCGTACCGAAGGAGCTGAAAAACTGTTTTTT

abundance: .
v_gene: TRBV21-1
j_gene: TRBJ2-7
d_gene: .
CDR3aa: CAGGYEQYF
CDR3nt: TGTGCGGGGGGATACGAGCAGTACTTC

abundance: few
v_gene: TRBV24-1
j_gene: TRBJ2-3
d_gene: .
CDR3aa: CATSDTGQKRNTDTQYF
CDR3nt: TGTGCCACCAGTGACACCGGACAGAAGAGAAACACAGATACGCAGTATTTT

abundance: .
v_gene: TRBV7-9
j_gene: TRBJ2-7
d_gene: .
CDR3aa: CASMKFQGPYEQYF
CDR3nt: TGTGCCAGCATGAAATTCCAGGGGCCCTACGAGCAGTACTTC

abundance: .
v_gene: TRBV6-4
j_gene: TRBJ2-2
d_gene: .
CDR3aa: CASSDSPGDAGELFF
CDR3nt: TGTGCCAGCAGTGACTCCCCGGGTGACGCCGGGGAGCTGTTTTTT

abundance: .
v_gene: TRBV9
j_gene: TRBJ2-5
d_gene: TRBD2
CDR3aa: CASSGPASGYQETQYF
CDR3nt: TGTGCCAGCAGCGGCCCAGCTAGCGGGTACCAAGAGACCCAGTACTTC

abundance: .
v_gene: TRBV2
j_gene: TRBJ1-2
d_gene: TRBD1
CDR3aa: CASRGTGGFNGYTF
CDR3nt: TGTGCCAGCAGAGGGACAGGGGGCTTTAATGGCTACACCTTC

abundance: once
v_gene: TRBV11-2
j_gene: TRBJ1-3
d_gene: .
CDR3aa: CASSLSLISGNTIYF
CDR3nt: TGTGCCAGCAGCTTATCCTTAATCTCTGGAAACACCATATATTTT

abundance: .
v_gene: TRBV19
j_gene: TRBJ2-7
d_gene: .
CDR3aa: CASMRTATSYEQYF
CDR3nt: TGTGCCAGTATGAGGACAGCTACTTCCTACGAGCAGTACTTC

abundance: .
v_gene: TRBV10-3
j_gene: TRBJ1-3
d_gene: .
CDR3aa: CATAASGNTIYF
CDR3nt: TGTGCCACGGCCGCTAGCGGAAACACCATATATTTT

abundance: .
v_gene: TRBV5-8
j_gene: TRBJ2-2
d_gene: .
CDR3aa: CASSLPGGSNRELFF
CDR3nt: TGTGCCAGCAGCTTGCCTGGCGGGTCTAACCGGGAGCTGTTTTTT

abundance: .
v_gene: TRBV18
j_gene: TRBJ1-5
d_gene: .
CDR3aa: CASSPDRNQPQHF
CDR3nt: TGTGCCAGCTCGCCTGACAGAAATCAGCCCCAGCATTTT

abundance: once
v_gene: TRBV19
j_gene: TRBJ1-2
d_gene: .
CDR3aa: CASRNSLNYGYTF
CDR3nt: TGTGCCAGTCGGAACAGTCTTAACTATGGCTACACCTTC